The sequence of this TCR beta chain was determined in a study of beta chain features in type 1 diabetes. Germline assignment: CDR1 GTSNPN and CDR2 SVGIG (reference sequence). V dropped 8 bases and J dropped 3; count of bases not matched to a gene: 12. This CDR3 has 14 amino acids. In the case of this clone: The antigen is not known.

CD45RO/CCR7/CD25/CD127/CD95/CD27 sorting isolated CD4+ naive, central memory, regulatory and stem cell-like memory cells. TCRB transcripts that were expressed got sequenced, as all of the isolated RNA had been reverse transcribed. The assay was immunoSEQ multiplex PCR, and TCRdb's table has in-frame clones only and misses some. The table records 130,000 to 150,000 clones, about a tenth of them present only once. Notes on the study in general: Shorter TCRB CDR3s, moderately but significantly so, marked every one of the four CD4+ subsets in Type 1 diabetes patients. Patients with type 1 diabetes showed fewer VDJ junction insertions and more deletions. The naive, central memory and Treg TCRB repertoires showed an apparent similarity that was greater among patients than among healthy donors.

The TCR sequence derives from a man aged 18 to 35 in good health. Sequenced material: central memory CD4+ T cells from blood. The chain employs TRBV30 and TRBJ2-7, with 8 bases matching TRBD1. CDR3 DNA: TGTGCCCGAGATCTAACAGGGGGAGGCTACGAGCAGTACTTC. Translated, it gives CARDLTGGGYEQYF.